This T cell receptor (beta chain) was identified during a study of T cells in localized non-small cell lung cancer. General observations from the study: Among the top 100 tumor clones, a median approximately 55 appeared in adjacent lung.

About this clone: The antigen is unknown.

The method was immunoSEQ multiplex PCR; TCRdb's version includes in-frame clones alone and lacks a portion of them. The data show about 130,000 clones, roughly 90% seen once. Germline V gene lookup returns CDR1 SGHTA and CDR2 FQGTGA. V lost 7 bases and J lost 4, with 17 bases in between. This CDR3 has 15 amino acids. The sample here was peripheral blood, taken before any cancer treatment. The chain couples TRBV7-3 to TRBJ2-1; tentatively, D is TRBD2 (6 bases). The receptor's source is a female donor at least 60 years old with stage I lung adenocarcinoma. CDR3 loop: CASTLGGVGYNEQFF. The DNA for the CDR3 is TGTGCCAGCACCCTCGGGGGAGTAGGGTACAATGAGCAGTTCTTC.